The source of this T cell receptor (beta chain) is a study of T cell responses to AZD1222 COVID-19 vaccine. Worth noting for this clone: Its antigen remains unknown.

Libraries were prepared by immunoSEQ multiplex PCR; TCRdb keeps only in-frame clonotypes and omits some of them. The sample yields 96,000 or so clones, 90% seen once. Looked up from germline, CDR1 is WNHNN and CDR2 is SYGVQD (reference sequence). The V gene end was trimmed by 4 bases and the J gene end by 7 bases; junction bases not matched to a gene: 0. The CDR3 loop spans 13 amino acids. General study results and limits: Nearly half of unique spike-specific TCRs reportedly avoided B.1.351 and B.1.1.7 mutated regions. Elevations in Spike-specific TCR breadth and depth followed administration of two AZD1222 doses. Most donors were white British, females outnumbered males, and clonal diversity was possibly underestimated. Seropositive at baseline were only a handful of AZD1222 recipients.

The sample was peripheral blood, taken on day 0 of AZD1222 vaccination. This sequence was found in an adult in good health. The chain employs TRBV10-1 and TRBJ1-4, with 10 positions matching TRBD1. CDR3 region: CASSGDRGEKLFF. The CDR3 nucleotides read TGCGCCAGCAGTGGGGACAGGGGTGAAAAACTGTTTTTT.